Listed here are 28 T cell receptor beta chains from one sample, sequenced in a study of blood T cells in healthy people across ages. Then a second PCR, running roughly 7 to 11 cycles, was carried out with a sample-barcoded 5' primer and a J-beta primer mix. TCRdb passed the 5' RACE reads through MiXCR, listing each CDR3 protein once. This sample yields 550,000 to 650,000 distinct CDR3 sequences, of which less than 35% are seen a single time; 15% to 18% belongs to the top ten. What was sequenced was blood. The receptor set was obtained from a woman of 80 years or more in good health.

In this sample, this clonotype turned up many times. A much bigger clone sits one base away, suggesting this may be a read error. The genes are TRBV20-1 and TRBJ2-7, with 8 bases identical to TRBD1. Per germline, CDR1 DFQATT and CDR2 SNEGSKA (reference sequence). The junction had 12 bases not matched to a gene; V was cut back by 4 bases and J by 7 bases. CDR3 length: 14 amino acids. For the CDR3, the DNA is TGCAGTGCTACCCGGACAGGGTCTTTAAATGAGCAGTACTTC. Its translation is CSATRTGSLNEQYF.

This clonotype has ten or more counts. The V call is TRBV20-1, the J call TRBJ2-5; 7 nucleotides agree with TRBD2. With V trimmed by 7 bases and J by 7 bases, 9 bases remained unmatched. Germline CDR1 DFQATT, CDR2 SNEGSKA (reference sequence). This CDR3 has 12 amino acids. The CDR3 sequence is CSGGIGGGTQYF. As DNA, the CDR3 is TGCAGTGGGGGGATCGGCGGGGGGACCCAGTACTTC.

For this clonotype: It may be a read error: a sequence one base away is much more abundant. This chain links TRBV7-2 with TRBJ2-7; D gene ambiguous. CDR3 length: 16 residues. V was pared by 6 bases and J by 0 bases, with 18 bases between. Germline-derived CDR1 and CDR2 are SGHTA and FQGNSA. CDR3 in DNA: TGTGCCAGCAGTCTAAAAATGGGTGCGTCCTCCTACGAGCAGTACTTC. Amino acids: CASSLKMGASSYEQYF.

The J gene is TRBJ2-7, the V gene TRBV4-2; TRBD2 matches at 12 bases. CDR1 and CDR2 (germline): LGHNA, YNFKEQ. V trimming: 0 bases; J trimming: 5 bases; junction bases outside the gene matches: 5. The CDR3 runs to 16 residues. The CDR3, as DNA: TGTGCCAGCAGCCAAGAACTAGCGGGGGGCCGGGACGAGCAGTACTTC. It codes for CASSQELAGGRDEQYF.

In this sample, this clonotype turned up a few times. An end of the junction differs from the germline gene, which may be a read error. The gene calls are TRBV11-2 and TRBJ2-2; 12 nucleotides agree with TRBD1. The CDR3 runs to 18 residues. Germline V CDR1 and CDR2: SGHAT, FQNNGV. The CDR3 DNA reads TGTGCCAGCAGCTTAGATATTCGGGACAGGGGGCATACCGGGGAGCGGTTTTTT. Translated: CASSLDIRDRGHTGERFF.

With respect to this clonotype: A much larger clone lies a single base off, so this may be a read error. The chain uses TRBV6-2 or TRBV6-3 and TRBJ2-5; either TRBD1 or TRBD2 may fit D (6 bases each). The germline CDR1 and CDR2 sequences are MNHEY and SVGEGT. V was trimmed by 7 bases and J by 9 bases, leaving 15 bases between them. The CDR3 is 12 residues long. The CDR3 DNA reads as TGTGCCAGCACCCAGCACAGGGAGGCCCAGTACTTC. Its translation is CASTQHREAQYF.

This clonotype occurred many times. The junction does not match germline at one end; this may be a read error. V and J are TRBV4-3 and TRBJ2-3; TRBD2 might be the D (5 bases). Germline CDR1 reads LGHNA; CDR2 reads YSLEER. The CDR3 extends over 13 amino acids. For the CDR3, the DNA is TGCGCCAGCAGCCAAGACGTCGGGGATACCCAGTATTTT. Its protein is CASSQDVGDTQYF.

This clonotype was observed once. The gene calls are TRBV9 and TRBJ2-1; possible D gene TRBD2, 5 bases. V was cut by 3 bases and J by 8 bases, with 9 bases left in between. CDR3 length: 12 residues. Germline V lookup: CDR1 SGDLS, CDR2 YYNGEE. DNA for the CDR3: TGTGCCAGCAGCGGCCCGGGGTATGAGCAGTTCTTC. This sequence encodes CASSGPGYEQFF.

This clonotype showed up many times. The rearrangement uses TRBV20-1 and TRBJ2-7, with TRBD1 as a possible D gene (5 bases). Trimming took 3 bases from V and 5 from J, leaving 17 bases between them. Looked up from germline, CDR1 is DFQATT and CDR2 is SNEGSKA (reference sequence). The CDR3 loop spans 14 amino acids. CDR3 region: CSASRVEVSHEQYF. In DNA form, the CDR3 reads TGCAGTGCTAGCAGGGTAGAGGTAAGCCACGAGCAGTACTTC.

This clonotype has a single count. This may be a read error: a much more frequent sequence differs by one nucleotide. The V gene is TRBV21-1, the J gene TRBJ2-1; the D call TRBD2 from the table was never checked on the DNA. With the DNA end fitting TRBJ2-7 better, the J assignment may be wrong. TRBV21-1 is a pseudogene segment. The CDR3 runs 20 residues. DNA for the CDR3: TGTGCCAGCAGCAATGAAGGTCTAGCGGGGCCTCCTAGCTCCTACAATGAGCAGTACTTC. Protein: CASSNEGLAGPPSSYNEQYF.

The chain joins TRBV9 to TRBJ1-2; 7 bases align to TRBD1. V shed 4 bases and J 4 bases; nucleotides not matched to a gene: 7. The V gene's germline CDR1 is SGDLS and CDR2 YYNGEE. The CDR3 length is 14 residues. CDR3 in amino acids: CASSLQGDGYGYTF. The DNA of the CDR3 is TGTGCCAGCAGCCTTCAGGGGGATGGCTATGGCTACACCTTC.

This clonotype was counted ten times or more. The genes are TRBV15 and TRBJ1-5, with a tentative D call TRBD1 (5 bases). Trimming took off 1 base at V and 3 bases at J, with 16 bases between the two ends. CDR1 is LNHNV, CDR2 YYDKDF, per germline (reference sequence). The CDR3 contains 17 residues. The CDR3 coding sequence is TGTGCCACCAGCAGAGTTGACCGGGACGGATACAATCAGCCCCAGCATTTT. It is translated as CATSRVDRDGYNQPQHF.

There are many counts of this clonotype. V usage is TRBV6-1 and J usage is TRBJ2-5; maybe TRBD2 (6 bases). The ends were cut back, 6 bases at V and 5 bases at J, with 13 bases in the middle. The V gene's germline CDR1 is MNHNS and CDR2 SASEGT. The CDR3 contains 13 residues. DNA for the CDR3: TGTGCCAGCAGGGTTGCGGGGTCGGAGACCCAGTACTTC. It encodes CASRVAGSETQYF.

V is TRBV5-1 and J is TRBJ2-5, with a weak D call TRBD2 (6 bases). Trimming left V 4 bases short and J 11 bases short, with 24 bases between. The CDR3 runs to 15 residues. Germline V lookup: CDR1 SGHRS, CDR2 YFSETQ. In DNA, the CDR3 is TGCGCCAGCAGCCAGGGACTCAGATCCTACAATGAGCAGTACTTC. Protein product: CASSQGLRSYNEQYF.

This clonotype was picked up many times. The chain is built from TRBV29-1 and TRBJ2-7, with 11 bases that match TRBD1. CDR1 and CDR2 from the germline V gene are SQVTM and ANQGSEA. The J segment lost 3 bases and the V segment lost 6 bases, leaving 10 bases of the junction unmatched. The CDR3 covers 15 residues. The CDR3 reads CSVAPSGTGGYEQYF. CDR3 DNA sequence: TGCAGCGTCGCCCCCTCCGGGACAGGGGGCTACGAGCAGTACTTC.

A word on this clonotype: A read error may be the cause here, since a much bigger clone is one base away. The CDR3 DNA follows: TGTGCCAGCAGCCATTTGGGGGCACACAATGAGCAGTACTTC. Encoded protein: CASSHLGAHNEQYF. This chain connects TRBV3-1 to TRBJ2-5, with D possibly matching TRBD1 (6 bases). This CDR3 comprises 14 residues. Trimming took 3 bases from V and 11 from J, leaving 19 bases between them. Germline CDR1 is LGHDT and CDR2 is YNNKEL (reference sequence).

This clonotype has a count of ten or more. V and J are TRBV28 and TRBJ2-7; TRBD2 agrees at 8 bases. The V and J ends lost 1 base and 5 bases, in that order; junction bases with no gene match: 4. Per the germline V gene, CDR1 is MDHEN and CDR2 is SYDVKM. This CDR3 is built from 14 residues. CDR3 DNA: TGTGCCAGCAGTTTATCGGGACTAGTCCACGAGCAGTACTTC. Protein: CASSLSGLVHEQYF.

This clonotype was recorded many times. The chain carries TRBV7-9 and TRBJ2-5, with 13 bases lining up with TRBD2. This CDR3 has 16 residues. Unmatched junction bases numbered 4, after V lost 4 bases and J lost 2 bases. Germline lookup yields CDR1 SEHNR and CDR2 FQNEAQ (reference sequence). CDR3 region: CASSSRTSGGQETQYF. The CDR3 nucleotides read TGTGCCAGCAGCTCCCGGACTAGCGGGGGACAAGAGACCCAGTACTTC.

This clonotype was found many times. This chain uses TRBV6-2 or TRBV6-3 with TRBJ2-1, with TRBD2 matching 10 bases. This CDR3 region has 15 residues. The ends lost 5 bases at V and 9 bases at J; junction bases unmatched: 10. Germline values: CDR1 MNHEY, CDR2 SVGEGT. The CDR3 protein is CASSRNSGGSSEQFF. DNA for the CDR3: TGTGCCAGCAGTCGTAATAGCGGGGGGTCGAGTGAGCAGTTCTTC.

This clonotype was observed a few times. The chain combines TRBV19 with TRBJ2-1; TRBD2 matches at 9 bases. Germline V lookup: CDR1 LNHDA, CDR2 SQIVND (reference sequence). Unmatched junction bases numbered 13, after V lost 7 bases and J lost 9 bases. The CDR3 runs 15 residues. The DNA of the CDR3 is TGTGCCAGTACTCCACGGAGGACTAGCGATCGTGAGCAGTTCTTC. As protein: CASTPRRTSDREQFF.

This clonotype was seen ten or more times. CDR3 sequence: CASSQDMGLGGYTF. The CDR3 DNA reads as TGCGCCAGCAGCCAAGATATGGGGCTGGGAGGCTACACCTTC. This rearrangement joins TRBV4-1 to TRBJ1-2, with TRBD1 as a possible D gene (5 bases). There are 14 residues in the CDR3. Germline CDR1 and CDR2: MGHRA and YSYEKL. The V end was cut by 0 bases, the J end by 8 bases, with 13 bases between.

This clonotype turned up a few times. The rearrangement links TRBV2 to TRBJ1-2; D is perhaps TRBD1 (5 bases). Trimming stripped 4 bases from V and 4 bases from J, with 22 bases between. The germline CDR1 and CDR2 sequences are SNHLY and FYNNEI. The length of the CDR3 is 17 residues. The CDR3 nucleotides are TGTGCCAGCAGTGGGGGGGACCCCACGAGTAATCGCTATGGCTACACCTTC. Protein product: CASSGGDPTSNRYGYTF.

This clonotype was observed at least ten times. This chain connects TRBV28 to TRBJ2-1; possibly TRBD2 for D (6 bases). V gave up 9 bases and J gave up 8 bases, with 23 bases separating them. The CDR3 totals 15 residues. Germline lookup yields CDR1 MDHEN and CDR2 SYDVKM. CDR3 DNA: TGTGCCAGTCAGTCCCCTGGGAGGTGGACGGATGAGCAGTTCTTC. Amino acids: CASQSPGRWTDEQFF.

This clonotype was detected many times. V is TRBV5-6 and J is TRBJ2-3, with D possibly matching TRBD1 (6 bases). CDR3 length equals 15 residues. Looked up from germline, CDR1 is SGHDT and CDR2 is YYEEEE. Trimming stripped 5 bases from V and 0 bases from J, with 13 bases between. The DNA of the CDR3 is TGTGCCAGCAGTCAAGACAGGCATAGCACAGATACGCAGTATTTT. It specifies CASSQDRHSTDTQYF.

About this clonotype itself: Germline and junction disagree at one end, which may indicate a read error. The rearrangement uses TRBV10-3 and TRBJ2-7, with 12 bases that match TRBD2. The CDR3 runs to 14 residues. Germline-derived CDR1 and CDR2 are ENHRY and SYGVKD. The CDR3 bases are TGTACCATCAGGGAGGTAGGGACTAGCGGGGAGCAGTACTTC. Its translation is CTIREVGTSGEQYF.

V is TRBV6-1 and J is TRBJ2-3; TRBD2 agrees at 8 bases. The germline V gene encodes CDR1 MNHNS and CDR2 SASEGT. CDR3 length: 15 amino acids. V was pared by 6 bases and J by 1 base, with 6 bases of the junction left unmatched. CDR3 amino acids: CASRRVAGRTDTQYF. CDR3 nucleotides: TGTGCCAGCAGGCGAGTAGCGGGGCGCACAGATACGCAGTATTTT.

This clonotype came up many times. It may be a read error: a sequence one base away is much more abundant. The chain employs TRBV20-1 and TRBJ2-1; D not resolved. The germline V gene has CDR1 DFQATT and CDR2 SNEGSKA (reference sequence). The CDR3 loop spans 12 amino acids. The CDR3 DNA is TGCAGGGCGGACGCCTCCTACAATGAGCAGTTCTTC. It is translated as CRADASYNEQFF.

This clonotype was counted between two and nine times. A much larger clone differs by one base, so this may be a read error. The chain recombines TRBV10-3 with TRBJ1-6; TRBD1 might be the D (6 bases). Germline CDR1 is ENHRY and CDR2 is SYGVKD. CDR3 length equals 14 residues. The CDR3 DNA reads as TGTGCCATCAGTGGGACAGCGTATAATTCACCCCCCCACTTT. It encodes CAISGTAYNSPPHF.